The 5 T cell receptor beta chains listed next were all sequenced from one sample in a study of beta chain features in type 1 diabetes. The whole isolated RNA underwent reverse transcription, so sequencing captured expressed TCRB transcripts. Clones were read by immunoSEQ multiplex PCR, and TCRdb kept only the in-frame ones, dropping some. The sample yields some 270,000 clones, around an eighth seen once. Sequencing was done on a sample of naive CD4+ T cells from blood. The receptor set was obtained from a woman in her thirties or forties in good health.

This clone was seen a few times. Other DNA sequences from this sample encode an identical CDR3 as well. V is TRBV27 and J is TRBJ1-1; TRBD1 agrees at 7 bases. The germline CDR1 and CDR2 sequences are MNHEY and SMNVEV (reference sequence). This CDR3 has 14 residues. V trimming: 6 bases; J trimming: 1 base; junction bases outside the gene matches: 5. CDR3 in amino acids: CASSLQGGNTEAFF. DNA for the CDR3: TGTGCCAGCAGCCTCCAGGGGGGGAACACTGAAGCTTTCTTT.

This chain joins TRBV19 and TRBJ2-7; D unclear. Germline CDR1 is LNHDA and CDR2 is SQIVND (reference sequence). Between the trimmed V and J ends, which lost 3 bases and 6 bases, there was a span of 15 bases. This CDR3 contains 14 residues. This chain's CDR3 is CASSMAERHGEQYF. The CDR3 DNA is TGTGCCAGTAGTATGGCGGAGCGTCACGGCGAGCAGTACTTC.

This rearrangement joins TRBV11-3 to TRBJ2-1; D gene unclear. The CDR3 loop spans 10 amino acids. Trimming shortened V by 5 bases and J by 8 bases, and 4 bases separated the two germline ends. Germline lookup yields CDR1 SGHNT and CDR2 YENEEA. CDR3 region: CASSPDEQFF. CDR3 sequence (DNA): TGTGCCAGCAGCCCGGATGAGCAGTTCTTC.

This clone was observed a handful of times. J is TRBJ2-5 and V is TRBV14; D is unresolved. Trimming took off 4 bases at V and 4 bases at J, with 7 bases between the two ends. Germline lookup yields CDR1 SGHDN and CDR2 FVKESK. This CDR3 spans 12 amino acids. The CDR3 region is CASSPLPETQYF. Written as DNA, the CDR3 is TGTGCCAGCAGCCCTCTTCCAGAGACCCAGTACTTC.

This chain links TRBV18 with TRBJ1-5; perhaps TRBD1 as D (5 bases). The V gene's germline CDR1 is KGHSH and CDR2 LQKENI. Trimming took off 3 bases at V and 6 bases at J, with 24 bases between the two ends. CDR3 size: 18 residues. The CDR3 region is CASSPPGSGGKLVQPQHF. The CDR3, as DNA: TGTGCCAGCTCACCGCCCGGCTCGGGGGGAAAATTGGTTCAGCCCCAGCATTTT.